These 23 T cell receptor beta chains came from one sample sequenced in a study of cytomegalovirus exposure and HLA in healthy donors. This PCR relied on a set of 60 Vbeta primers and 13 Jbeta primers. Clones were read by immunoSEQ multiplex PCR, and TCRdb kept only the in-frame ones, dropping some. The sample carries approximately 190,000 clones, approximately 80% recorded once. Sequenced sample: PBMCs. These receptors came from a woman in her twenties or thirties in good health and CMV-seropositive.

The chain uses TRBV7-8 and TRBJ2-7, with TRBD1 matching over 8 bases. CDR1 is SGHVS and CDR2 is FQNEAQ in the germline V gene. The CDR3 covers 15 residues. With V trimmed by 3 bases and J by 1 base, 5 bases remained unmatched. In nucleotides, the CDR3 is TGTGCCAGCAGCTTGCAGGGGGCCGATTCCTACGAGCAGTACTTC. Its translation: CASSLQGADSYEQYF.

This chain uses TRBV19 with TRBJ1-5; 7 nucleotides line up with TRBD1. After removal of 5 bases from V and 0 bases from J, the junction contained 16 bases not matched to a gene. CDR1 and CDR2 from the germline V gene are LNHDA and SQIVND (reference sequence). The CDR3 has 19 residues. As DNA, the CDR3 is TGTGCCAGTAGTCTCCGAGGGGGCAGGGCCAGCTATAGCAATCAGCCCCAGCATTTT. Amino acid sequence: CASSLRGGRASYSNQPQHF.

V usage is TRBV7-2 and J usage is TRBJ1-2; D perhaps matches TRBD1 (5 bases). CDR1 and CDR2 from the germline V gene are SGHTA and FQGNSA. The CDR3 length is 16 residues. V gave up 0 bases and J gave up 7 bases, with 18 bases separating them. The CDR3 sequence: CASSLAVGAAIGGYTF. CDR3 sequence (DNA): TGTGCCAGCAGCTTAGCAGTAGGGGCAGCGATAGGTGGCTACACCTTC.

This chain joins TRBV11-2 and TRBJ2-7; 10 bases are shared with TRBD1. This CDR3 has 15 amino acids. CDR1 SGHAT and CDR2 FQNNGV come from the germline V gene. Trimming cost V 5 bases and J 6 bases; bases outside gene matches: 10. Here the CDR3 DNA reads TGTGCCAGCAGCGTGTTTTGGGACAGGGGCTCCGAGCAGTACTTC. Translating it yields CASSVFWDRGSEQYF.

The rearrangement links TRBV30 to TRBJ2-5, with D perhaps matching TRBD2 (5 bases). The CDR3 runs to 11 residues. Trimming took off 5 bases at V and 7 bases at J, with 11 bases between the two ends. CDR1 is GTSNPN, CDR2 SVGIG, per germline (reference sequence). The CDR3: CAWENRGTQYF. DNA of the CDR3: TGTGCCTGGGAGAACCGGGGGACCCAGTACTTC. The variable domain in full, completed from reference TRBV30 and TRBJ2-5, reads SQTIHQWPATLVQPVGSPLSLECTVEGTSNPNLYWYRQAAGRGLQLLFYSVGIGQISSEVPQNLSASRPQDRQFILSSKKLLLSDSGFYLCAWENRGTQYFGPGTRLLVL.

This CDR3 reads CASSYSTTGRGNTIYF. The CDR3 DNA follows: TGTGCCAGCAGTTACTCGACGACAGGGCGCGGAAACACCATATATTTT. V gene TRBV6-5 combines with J gene TRBJ1-3; 7 bases agree with TRBD1. Trimming at V came to 0 bases and at J to 4 bases, leaving 6 bases not matched to a gene. Germline assignment: CDR1 MNHEY and CDR2 SVGAGI. CDR3 length: 16 amino acids.

The V call is TRBV7-8, the J call TRBJ2-7; TRBD1 agrees at 9 bases. The CDR3 contains 14 residues. The V gene end was trimmed by 4 bases and the J gene end by 2 bases; junction bases not matched to a gene: 3. The V gene's germline CDR1 is SGHVS and CDR2 FQNEAQ. CDR3 region: CASSYRDRAYEQYF. In DNA, the CDR3 is TGTGCCAGCAGCTACCGGGACAGGGCCTACGAGCAGTACTTC.

A note on this clone: Sequence at one end of the junction differs from germline and may be a read error. The chain joins TRBV11-2 to TRBJ2-7, with 9 bases aligning to TRBD1. There are 15 residues in the CDR3. Germline values: CDR1 SGHAT, CDR2 FQNNGV. The CDR3 region is CASSVDRDRESEQYF. In DNA, the CDR3 is TGTGCCAGCAGCGTAGACAGGGACAGGGAATCCGAGCAGTACTTC.

The CDR3 bases are TGTGCCACCCGGGACATTGAGCAGTTCTTC. Protein: CATRDIEQFF. The chain uses TRBV6-5 and TRBJ2-1; D might be TRBD1 (6 bases). CDR3 length equals 10 residues. Germline V CDR1 and CDR2: MNHEY, SVGAGI. The V and J ends lost 10 bases and 9 bases respectively, with 10 bases between them.

CDR3 bases: TGTGCCAGCAGCCTAGAGGGGGAAGGCACTGAAGCTTTCTTT. It yields the protein CASSLEGEGTEAFF. The gene calls are TRBV2 and TRBJ1-1; maybe TRBD1 (6 bases). Trimming left V 6 bases short and J 4 bases short, with 15 bases between. CDR1 and CDR2 (germline): SNHLY, FYNNEI. The CDR3 is 14 residues long.

The J gene is TRBJ1-2, the V gene TRBV5-1; the D gene is possibly TRBD1 (5 bases). Trimming removed 2 bases at V and 4 bases at J, with 9 bases between. The CDR3 loop spans 13 amino acids. CDR1 and CDR2 from the germline V gene are SGHRS and YFSETQ. For the CDR3, the DNA is TGCGCCAGCAGCTTAGGGGTGGCCTATGGCTACACCTTC. This sequence encodes CASSLGVAYGYTF.

This chain uses TRBV12-1 with TRBJ2-5; the table's D gene call, TRBD2, was not cross checked with the DNA. TRBV12-1 is a pseudogene segment. The CDR3 runs 14 residues. The CDR3 sequence is CASSFRGGQETQYF. In DNA, the CDR3 is TGTGCCAGCAGCTTCCGGGGGGGCCAGGAGACCCAGTACTTC.

J is TRBJ2-7 and V is TRBV27; TRBD1 agrees at 8 bases. Germline V gene sequence: CDR1 MNHEY, CDR2 SMNVEV (reference sequence). Trimming cost V 6 bases and J 4 bases; bases outside gene matches: 8. This CDR3 is built from 14 residues. The CDR3 DNA follows: TGTGCCAGCAGCCTTTCAGACAGGGGATACGAGCAGTACTTC. Its protein product is CASSLSDRGYEQYF.

This chain connects TRBV6-5 to TRBJ2-7; TRBD2 matches at 7 bases. There are 14 residues in the CDR3. The V segment lost 5 bases and the J segment 0 bases; nucleotides outside the gene matches: 4. Germline V lookup: CDR1 MNHEY, CDR2 SVGAGI. The DNA of the CDR3 is TGTGCCAGCAGTCAAAGCGGGACCTCCTACGAGCAGTACTTC. It is translated as CASSQSGTSYEQYF.

The V call is TRBV25-1, the J call TRBJ2-2; 9 bases are shared with TRBD2. The V segment lost 1 base and the J segment 2 bases; nucleotides outside the gene matches: 8. The germline V gene encodes CDR1 MGHDK and CDR2 SYGVNS. The CDR3 extends over 18 amino acids. CDR3 coding DNA: TGTGCCAGCAGTGAATTCGGCGGGAGGGCCTTAAACACCGGGGAGCTGTTTTTT. This translates into CASSEFGGRALNTGELFF.

V gene TRBV27 combines with J gene TRBJ2-7; 9 bases agree with TRBD1. The CDR3 extends over 13 amino acids. Germline trimming cut 8 bases from V and 3 bases from J; bases unmatched to any gene: 5. Germline lookup yields CDR1 MNHEY and CDR2 SMNVEV (reference sequence). CDR3 sequence reads: CASGTGQDYEQYF. The CDR3 DNA sequence: TGTGCCAGCGGGACAGGGCAGGACTACGAGCAGTACTTC.

A remark on this clone: The same CDR3 also results from other DNA sequences found in this sample. The V and J genes are TRBV20-1 and TRBJ1-1; D perhaps matches TRBD1 (5 bases). V dropped 3 bases and J dropped 4 bases, with 6 bases sitting between them. Germline loops: CDR1 DFQATT, CDR2 SNEGSKA (reference sequence). CDR3 size: 11 residues. The CDR3 DNA reads as TGCAGTGCTAGGGGGGGCACTGAAGCTTTCTTT. Protein product: CSARGGTEAFF.

V is TRBV7-2 and J is TRBJ2-1; TRBD2 agrees at 12 bases. V lost 3 bases, J lost 7 bases, and 10 bases stayed unmatched. The CDR3 totals 17 residues. Germline CDR1 SGHTA, CDR2 FQGNSA. This chain's CDR3 is CASSLGATSGRWNEQFF. CDR3 DNA: TGTGCCAGCAGCTTGGGCGCTACTAGCGGGAGGTGGAATGAGCAGTTCTTC.

This clone was detected only a few times. The V gene is TRBV28, the J gene TRBJ2-3; possible D gene TRBD1, 5 bases. CDR1 is MDHEN, CDR2 SYDVKM, per germline. The CDR3 runs 21 residues. V was pared by 7 bases and J by 2 bases, with 34 bases between. This chain's CDR3 is CASNYEPDKVPPRHATDTQYF. The DNA of the CDR3 is TGTGCCAGCAACTACGAGCCGGACAAAGTGCCACCGCGGCACGCCACAGATACGCAGTATTTT.

This clone appeared a few times. The CDR3 coding sequence is TGTGCCAGCAGTTTATTTGGGGGGAGGAGGGGCCACGAGCAGTACTTC. Amino acids: CASSLFGGRRGHEQYF. The gene calls are TRBV28 and TRBJ2-7; D perhaps matches TRBD2 (6 bases). Germline CDR1 reads MDHEN; CDR2 reads SYDVKM. The V and J ends lost 1 base and 5 bases respectively, with 18 bases between them. The CDR3 is made up of 16 amino acids. Using reference TRBV28 and TRBJ2-7 for the parts outside the CDR3, the full variable domain is DVKVTQSSRYLVKRTGEKVFLECVQDMDHENMFWYRQDPGLGLRLIYFSYDVKMKEKGDIPEGYSVSREKKERFSLILESASTNQTSMYLCASSLFGGRRGHEQYFGPGTRLTVT.

The gene calls are TRBV5-1 and TRBJ2-2; tentative D call: TRBD1 (6 bases). The CDR3 has 15 residues. Germline CDR1 SGHRS, CDR2 YFSETQ. The V and J ends lost 3 bases and 5 bases respectively, with 14 bases between them. The DNA for the CDR3 is TGCGCCAGCAGCTCGGTACAGGGAGTAACCGGGGAGCTGTTTTTT. Translating it yields CASSSVQGVTGELFF.

This clone has just a few counts. This chain joins TRBV6-6 and TRBJ2-2, with 11 bases lining up with TRBD1. The CDR3 spans 16 residues. The ends lost 5 bases at V and 3 bases at J; junction bases unmatched: 5. In germline, CDR1 is MNHNY, CDR2 SVGAGI (reference sequence). As DNA, the CDR3 is TGTGCCAGCAGTGCCAGGGACAGGGGGGACACCGGGGAGCTGTTTTTT. Translated: CASSARDRGDTGELFF.

V usage is TRBV5-1 and J usage is TRBJ2-2; 9 bases are shared with TRBD2. Trimming took 4 bases from V and 7 from J; bases not matched to a gene: 8. This CDR3 is 15 amino acids long. From germline, CDR1 is SGHRS and CDR2 YFSETQ. CDR3 coding DNA: TGCGCCAGCAGCCAGCGGACTAGCGATGGCGGGGAGCTGTTTTTT. Translation gives CASSQRTSDGGELFF.